The rows below give T cell receptor beta chains drawn from one sample of a study of a mutant IDH1 vaccine in newly diagnosed glioma. No antigen has been identified for these receptors. TCRdb keeps only in-frame clones here, not all; method: immunoSEQ multiplex PCR. The sample yields tens of thousands of clones, 75% to 85% seen once. The starting material was PBMCs, obtained from a glioma patient whose treatment included an IDH1 peptide vaccine. The receptors derive from a man aged 35 to 55 with glioma. Both conserved end residues are part of each CDR3. Each record gives: J gene, V gene, CDR3 length, D gene, clone size, CDR3 DNA, CDR3 protein. D genes are given only for firm matches. Rows may omit the clone size; those that give it use once, few, many or a size class.

>TRBJ2-3|TRBV5-4|16|TRBD2|-
TGTGCCAGCAGCTTTGGTCGGGGGGGAGGCGCAGATACGCAGTATTTT
CASSFGRGGGADTQYF
>TRBJ2-1|TRBV19|14|-|-
TGTGCCAGTAGTATTGTCCAGGGGGGAAATGAGCAGTTCTTC
CASSIVQGGNEQFF
>TRBJ2-3|TRBV7-2|16|TRBD2|-
TGTGCCAGCAGCTTAGTGGCGGGGGGGGGCACAGATACGCAGTATTTT
CASSLVAGGGTDTQYF
>TRBJ1-1|TRBV11-2|16|-|-
TGTGCCAGCAGCCTCCGAGGGGTTCTTATGAACACTGAAGCTTTCTTT
CASSLRGVLMNTEAFF
>TRBJ1-5|TRBV7-8|14|-|few
TGTGCCAGCAGCTTAGACAGGGAATATCAGCCCCAGCATTTT
CASSLDREYQPQHF
>TRBJ1-2|TRBV29-1|9|-|-
TGCAGCGACGGTAGACAGGACACCTTC
CSDGRQDTF
>TRBJ2-2|TRBV5-1|15|TRBD2|-
TGCGCCAGCAGCCTGGGGGGGGCGAACACCGGGGAGCTGTTTTTT
CASSLGGANTGELFF
>TRBJ1-2|TRBV19|12|-|-
TGTGCCAGTAGTATCGCCAGTTATGGCTACACCTTC
CASSIASYGYTF
>TRBJ2-3|TRBV5-4|15|-|-
TGTGCCAGCAACATTGGGGTTGGTGGCACAGATACGCAGTATTTT
CASNIGVGGTDTQYF
>TRBJ2-6|TRBV2|19|-|once
TGTGCCAGCAGTGGACCGGACGGGAGCGCGCCTCAAGGGGCCAACGTCCTGACTTTC
CASSGPDGSAPQGANVLTF
>TRBJ2-5|TRBV9|15|-|-
TGTGCCAGCAGCGTAGGCGCAGGAGCTATGGAGACCCAGTACTTC
CASSVGAGAMETQYF
>TRBJ2-3|TRBV13|15|-|-
TGTGCCAGCAGCTTTCGACAAATTAGCACAGATACGCAGTATTTT
CASSFRQISTDTQYF
>TRBJ1-6|TRBV6-1|13|-|-
TGTGCCAGCAGTGTGGCAGAGAATTCACCCCTCCACTTT
CASSVAENSPLHF
>TRBJ1-5|TRBV7-8|16|-|-
TGTGCCAGCAGCTTCGACGCCGGGGCGCGCAATCAGCCCCAGCATTTT
CASSFDAGARNQPQHF
>TRBJ2-7|TRBV19|15|TRBD1|-
TGTGCCAGTAGCCGCGGACAGGGCCCATCCTACGAGCAGTACTTC
CASSRGQGPSYEQYF
>TRBJ1-1|TRBV5-1|11|-|-
TGCGCCAGCAGCTTGGGGGGTGAGGCTTTCTTT
CASSLGGEAFF
>TRBJ2-7|TRBV10-2|11|-|-
TGCGCCAGCAGGGACAGCTACGAGCAGTACTTC
CASRDSYEQYF
>TRBJ2-7|TRBV5-1|13|-|-
TGCGCCAGCAGCCCGGGGAGGACGGATTGGCAGTACTTC
CASSPGRTDWQYF
>TRBJ2-3|TRBV4-1|15|TRBD2|-
TGCGCCAGCAGCCCACAAGCGGGGAGCACAGATACGCAGTATTTT
CASSPQAGSTDTQYF
>TRBJ2-7|TRBV19|16|TRBD2|-
TGTGCCAGTAGCCCCGGGCTAGCGGGGTCTACCTACGAGCAGTACTTC
CASSPGLAGSTYEQYF
>TRBJ1-5|TRBV2|13|-|few
TGTGCCAGCAGTGCTTCTAACAATCAGCCCCAGCATTTT
CASSASNNQPQHF
>TRBJ1-4|TRBV27|15|TRBD1|-
TGTGCCAGCAGTTTAAGCGGGACAGGGTTTGAAAAACTGTTTTTT
CASSLSGTGFEKLFF
>TRBJ2-7|TRBV2|17|-|-
TGTGCCAGCAGTGAAGCGCTTGGGGCAGGTCAAGGGGGCGAGCAGTACTTC
CASSEALGAGQGGEQYF
>TRBJ2-5|TRBV4-1|18|TRBD2|-
TGCGCCAGCAGCCAAGTAGCGGGAGATAAGAGTCGGGGTAGGACCCAGTACTTC
CASSQVAGDKSRGRTQYF
>TRBJ1-4|TRBV4-1|15|-|-
TGCGCCAGCAGCCAACCCTTGAGCAGCGGTGAAAAACTGTTTTTT
CASSQPLSSGEKLFF
>TRBJ2-1|TRBV11-3|13|-|few
TGTGCCAGCAGCTTGGGACCTTGGGGTGAGCAGTTCTTC
CASSLGPWGEQFF
>TRBJ2-5|TRBV4-1|13|-|-
TGCGCCAGCAGCCAAGATACTAGAGAGACCCAGTACTTC
CASSQDTRETQYF
>TRBJ1-2|TRBV29-1|12|-|-
TGCAGTGGTGTTCTGGGGGTTCGTGGCTACACCTTC
CSGVLGVRGYTF
>TRBJ1-2|TRBV7-2|12|-|-
TGTGCCAGCAGCTTAGAATATTTTGGCTACACCTTC
CASSLEYFGYTF
>TRBJ2-4|TRBV4-2|12|-|-
TGTGCCAGCGATGATGGTGACGACATTCAGTACTTC
CASDDGDDIQYF
>TRBJ2-7|TRBV4-1|17|TRBD2|-
TGCGCCAGCAGCCCCGGGGGGTATGATTCGGATTCCTACGAGCAGTACTTC
CASSPGGYDSDSYEQYF
>TRBJ1-2|TRBV18|14|TRBD1|-
TGTGCCAGCTCACTCGGGACAGCTAACTATGGCTACACCTTC
CASSLGTANYGYTF
>TRBJ1-5|TRBV2|12|-|-
TGTGCCAGCCGGAAGGTTGGTCAGCCCCAGCATTTT
CASRKVGQPQHF
>TRBJ1-1|TRBV5-4|15|TRBD1|-
TGTGCCAGCAGCTCCCCAGGGGGCGCAAATTTTGAAGCTTTCTTT
CASSSPGGANFEAFF
>TRBJ2-5|TRBV2|16|-|-
TGTGCCAGCAGTGAGGGCTGGGCAGCCCCAGGAGAGACCCAGTACTTC
CASSEGWAAPGETQYF
>TRBJ1-6|TRBV6-5|15|-|-
TGTGCCAGCAGTCCCCTAACAGTTACTGCTTCACCCCTCCACTTT
CASSPLTVTASPLHF
>TRBJ2-2|TRBV7-6|15|TRBD1|few
TGTGCCAGCAGCTTGGGACAGGGAGGGACCGGGGAGCTGTTTTTT
CASSLGQGGTGELFF
>TRBJ1-4|TRBV7-9|10|-|few
TGTGCCAGCCAGAGAGAAAAACTGTTTTTT
CASQREKLFF
>TRBJ2-2|TRBV5-6|17|-|-
TGTGCCAGCAGCTATGCGCAGGGGAGGGGGAGGACCGGGGAGCTGTTTTTT
CASSYAQGRGRTGELFF
>TRBJ1-2|TRBV5-4|12|-|-
TGTGCCAGCAGCGATACAGGTGCTGGCTACACCTTC
CASSDTGAGYTF
>TRBJ1-5|TRBV4-1|20|-|-
TGCGCCAGCAGCCCCCCCGCGGGGGCGCGGGGCCGCTATAGCAATCAGCCCCAGCATTTT
CASSPPAGARGRYSNQPQHF
>TRBJ1-2|TRBV9|13|-|once
TGTGCCAGCAGTATGTCTAAGGGCGGAGGCTACACCTTC
CASSMSKGGGYTF
>TRBJ1-1|TRBV2|12|-|-
TGTGCCAGCAGTCAGGGGTACACTGAAGCTTTCTTT
CASSQGYTEAFF
>TRBJ1-5|TRBV9|15|-|-
TGTGCCAGCAGCCCAAGGGATAATAGCAATCAGCCCCAGCATTTT
CASSPRDNSNQPQHF
>TRBJ2-3|TRBV10-2|13|-|-
TGCGCCAGCGGGGGGGGCTGGCGAGATACGCAGTATTTT
CASGGGWRDTQYF
>TRBJ1-2|TRBV5-1|14|TRBD1|-
TGCGCCAGCAGCCCGGGACAGGGGAGCTATGGCTACACCTTC
CASSPGQGSYGYTF
>TRBJ2-2|TRBV27|14|-|-
TGTGCCAGCAGTTTGTCAGGGAACACCGGGGAGCTGTTTTTT
CASSLSGNTGELFF
>TRBJ2-2|TRBV25-1|17|-|-
TGTGCCAGCAGTGAATATCGGGGACGTGGGAACACCGGGGAGCTGTTTTTT
CASSEYRGRGNTGELFF
>TRBJ1-1|TRBV5-8|18|-|-
TGTGCCAGCAGTTCCCGACCGGGCCGGGGGGTCTTGAACACTGAAGCTTTCTTT
CASSSRPGRGVLNTEAFF
>TRBJ1-3|TRBV9|13|-|-
TGTGCCAGCAGCCCCTACTCTGGAAACACCATATATTTT
CASSPYSGNTIYF
>TRBJ1-1|TRBV30|13|-|few
TGTGCCTGGAGTGTACGTTGGGACACTGAAGCTTTCTTT
CAWSVRWDTEAFF
>TRBJ1-2|TRBV5-6|16|-|-
TGTGCCAGCAGCTTGCTTGGGCAGGGTAAGGATTATGGCTACACCTTC
CASSLLGQGKDYGYTF
>TRBJ1-6|TRBV5-1|17|-|-
TGCGCCAGCAGCTTGGACAGCCGCCTCTCCTATAATTCACCCCTCCACTTT
CASSLDSRLSYNSPLHF